This TCR beta chain was sequenced during a study of cytomegalovirus exposure and HLA in healthy donors. V lost 8 bases, J lost 1 base, and 6 bases stayed unmatched. This CDR3 contains 14 residues. The germline V gene has CDR1 SNHLY and CDR2 FYNNEI. 60 Vbeta and 13 Jbeta primers were used in PCR. Measured with immunoSEQ multiplex PCR; TCRdb has only the in-frame clones, and not every one. The data hold some 130,000 clones, with 79% observed a single time. This TCR derives from a man aged 40-55 years in good health and CMV-seropositive. V is TRBV2 and J is TRBJ2-7; 9 nucleotides align to TRBD1. Sequenced input: PBMCs. The CDR3 spells CASLPQGASYEQYF. The CDR3 DNA follows: TGTGCCAGCTTACCACAGGGGGCGTCCTACGAGCAGTACTTC. Together with reference TRBV2 and TRBJ2-7, the CDR3 gives the full variable domain: EPEVTQTPSHQVTQMGQEVILRCVPISNHLYFYWYRQILGQKVEFLVSFYNNEISEKSEIFDDQFSVERPDGSNFTLKIRSTKLEDSAMYFCASLPQGASYEQYFGPGTRLTVT.